This T cell receptor (beta chain) originates from a study of siplizumab effects on memory and regulatory T cells. TCR templates, roughly 10^5 per sample, were assayed. Here immunoSEQ multiplex PCR was the method, and the copy in TCRdb shows in-frame clones only, minus some. The sample holds about 100,000 clones, roughly 91% seen once. Points on this clone: What it recognizes is unknown.

Study-wide results and caveats: Naive T cells appeared more diverse than memory cells and seemed to be major alloresponse contributors. Siplizumab gave mappable alloreactive CD4+ clones an average Treg-derived fraction of about 64%, against around 27% in controls. Solely a minor proportion of alloreactive clones could be assigned to unstimulated subsets.

The V gene lost 4 bases and the J gene lost 5 bases, with 11 bases spanning the gap. CDR3 length equals 13 residues. CDR1 SGHDN and CDR2 FVKESK come from the germline V gene. The chain uses TRBV14 and TRBJ2-5, with D possibly matching TRBD2 (5 bases). The origin of this receptor is a human donor in good health. Sequenced input: non-Treg CD4+ T cells sorted from blood. In nucleotides, the CDR3 is TGTGCCAGCAGCCCCGGACTTGGGGAGACCCAGTACTTC. This sequence encodes CASSPGLGETQYF.